A selection of T cell receptor beta chains follows, all from one sample in a study of T-cell memory formation after mild COVID-19. TCRdb passed the 5' RACE reads through MiXCR, listing each CDR3 protein once. This repertoire shows around 250,000 distinct CDR3 sequences, 16% found once; its top ten account for roughly 24%. The sequenced material came from PBMCs or a T cell subset sorted from them (not recorded which). The source of these receptors is a man between 18 and 29 years old who had mild COVID-19 (a few samples of this study predate the infection). Cell type and time point are not known. Both conserved end residues are part of each CDR3. Each record gives: V gene, D gene, J gene, clone size, CDR3 protein, CDR3 DNA. The D gene is left open where the match is weak. The size field is filled for only some rows; it gives once, few, many or a size class.

v_gene: TRBV6-2/TRBV6-3
d_gene: -
j_gene: TRBJ1-2
abundance: few
CDR3aa: CASSFRQGAAYYGYTF
CDR3nt: TGTGCCAGCAGTTTTCGGCAGGGCGCTGCCTACTATGGCTACACCTTC

v_gene: TRBV28
d_gene: -
j_gene: TRBJ2-3
abundance: -
CDR3aa: CASSRYATTDTQYF
CDR3nt: TGTGCCAGCAGCCGCTATGCTACAACCGATACGCAGTATTTT

v_gene: TRBV6-5
d_gene: -
j_gene: TRBJ2-3
abundance: -
CDR3aa: CASSRPSGTDTQYF
CDR3nt: TGTGCCAGCAGCCGTCCTAGCGGCACAGATACGCAGTATTTT

v_gene: TRBV5-1
d_gene: TRBD2
j_gene: TRBJ2-1
abundance: -
CDR3aa: CASSTGLAGGGEQFF
CDR3nt: TGCGCCAGCAGCACTGGACTAGCGGGGGGTGGTGAGCAGTTCTTC

v_gene: TRBV11-2
d_gene: TRBD2
j_gene: TRBJ2-5
abundance: few
CDR3aa: CASSLVRGVQETQYF
CDR3nt: TGTGCCAGCAGCTTAGTACGGGGGGTCCAAGAGACCCAGTACTTC

v_gene: TRBV7-2
d_gene: -
j_gene: TRBJ2-1
abundance: -
CDR3aa: CASSFPLRRTGPYNEQFF
CDR3nt: TGTGCCAGCAGCTTTCCACTCCGCCGAACGGGGCCATACAATGAGCAGTTCTTC

v_gene: TRBV28
d_gene: -
j_gene: TRBJ1-5
abundance: few
CDR3aa: CASRGWDGQPQHF
CDR3nt: TGTGCCAGCAGGGGGTGGGACGGTCAGCCCCAGCATTTT

v_gene: TRBV7-3
d_gene: TRBD2
j_gene: TRBJ2-3
abundance: many
CDR3aa: CASSPSGITDTQYF
CDR3nt: TGTGCCAGTTCTCCTAGCGGAATCACAGATACGCAGTATTTT

v_gene: TRBV5-1
d_gene: -
j_gene: TRBJ2-2
abundance: many
CDR3aa: CASNFRPGPLTGELFF
CDR3nt: TGCGCCAGCAACTTTCGACCCGGGCCGCTCACCGGGGAGCTGTTTTTT

v_gene: TRBV12-3/TRBV12-4
d_gene: -
j_gene: TRBJ2-4
abundance: -
CDR3aa: CASSHGDKQYF
CDR3nt: TGTGCCAGCAGCCACGGGGATAAACAGTACTTC

v_gene: TRBV10-3
d_gene: TRBD1
j_gene: TRBJ2-7
abundance: many
CDR3aa: CAISEYRTGRSYEQYF
CDR3nt: TGTGCCATCAGTGAGTACAGGACAGGGCGTTCCTACGAGCAGTACTTC

v_gene: TRBV7-2
d_gene: TRBD1
j_gene: TRBJ2-1
abundance: many
CDR3aa: CASSFNRGLPIEQFF
CDR3nt: TGTGCCAGCAGCTTCAACAGGGGGCTCCCTATTGAGCAGTTCTTC

v_gene: TRBV4-1
d_gene: -
j_gene: TRBJ1-1
abundance: many
CDR3aa: CASSIGGEAFF
CDR3nt: TGCGCCAGCAGCATTGGGGGAGAAGCTTTCTTT

v_gene: TRBV2
d_gene: TRBD1
j_gene: TRBJ2-7
abundance: -
CDR3aa: CASSPTRQGAFEQYF
CDR3nt: TGTGCCAGCAGTCCAACAAGGCAGGGGGCTTTCGAGCAGTACTTC

v_gene: TRBV5-6
d_gene: -
j_gene: TRBJ2-5
abundance: -
CDR3aa: CASSSRNRASQETQYF
CDR3nt: TGTGCCAGCAGCTCCCGTAACAGGGCCTCACAAGAGACCCAGTACTTC

v_gene: TRBV5-5
d_gene: TRBD2
j_gene: TRBJ2-3
abundance: few
CDR3aa: CASSLLAGGWDTQYF
CDR3nt: TGTGCCAGCAGCTTGCTAGCGGGGGGCTGGGATACGCAGTATTTT

v_gene: TRBV6-1
d_gene: TRBD2
j_gene: TRBJ2-1
abundance: few
CDR3aa: CASLAGGRAEQFF
CDR3nt: TGTGCCAGCCTAGCGGGAGGGAGGGCTGAGCAGTTCTTC

v_gene: TRBV5-1
d_gene: -
j_gene: TRBJ2-2
abundance: -
CDR3aa: CASSRIVAGELFF
CDR3nt: TGCGCCAGCAGCAGGATCGTGGCCGGGGAGCTGTTTTTT

v_gene: TRBV6-1
d_gene: TRBD1
j_gene: TRBJ2-7
abundance: -
CDR3aa: CASSGRDRGYEQYF
CDR3nt: TGTGCCAGCAGTGGTCGGGACAGGGGCTACGAGCAGTACTTC

v_gene: TRBV10-3
d_gene: -
j_gene: TRBJ1-5
abundance: few
CDR3aa: CATRDPSNQPQHF
CDR3nt: TGTGCCACCCGGGACCCTAGCAATCAGCCCCAGCATTTT

v_gene: TRBV28
d_gene: TRBD1
j_gene: TRBJ2-5
abundance: -
CDR3aa: CASSTDRERETQYF
CDR3nt: TGTGCCAGCAGTACCGACAGGGAGCGAGAGACCCAGTACTTC

v_gene: TRBV12-3/TRBV12-4
d_gene: -
j_gene: TRBJ1-5
abundance: -
CDR3aa: CASSVGRNQPQHF
CDR3nt: TGTGCCAGCAGTGTCGGGAGAAATCAGCCCCAGCATTTT

v_gene: TRBV4-3
d_gene: -
j_gene: TRBJ1-4
abundance: -
CDR3aa: CASSQDARGANEKLFF
CDR3nt: TGCGCCAGCAGCCAAGATGCGAGGGGCGCTAATGAAAAACTGTTTTTT

v_gene: TRBV5-1
d_gene: TRBD1
j_gene: TRBJ1-6
abundance: few
CDR3aa: CASSQGRRGRYNSPLHF
CDR3nt: TGCGCCAGCAGCCAAGGACGCAGGGGGCGTTATAATTCACCCCTCCACTTT

v_gene: TRBV3-1
d_gene: TRBD2
j_gene: TRBJ2-3
abundance: few
CDR3aa: CASSQVGWTSGTDTQYF
CDR3nt: TGTGCCAGCAGCCAAGTTGGGTGGACTAGCGGCACAGATACGCAGTATTTT

v_gene: TRBV7-9
d_gene: -
j_gene: TRBJ1-1
abundance: few
CDR3aa: CASSFTGARTEAFF
CDR3nt: TGTGCCAGCAGCTTTACGGGGGCTAGAACTGAAGCTTTCTTT

v_gene: TRBV14
d_gene: -
j_gene: TRBJ1-1
abundance: -
CDR3aa: CASSPSVQRPNTEAFF
CDR3nt: TGTGCCAGCAGCCCTTCTGTACAGAGGCCTAACACTGAAGCTTTCTTT

v_gene: TRBV20-1
d_gene: -
j_gene: TRBJ2-5
abundance: few
CDR3aa: CSAVLGAGLETQYF
CDR3nt: TGCAGTGCGGTGTTGGGGGCGGGTTTAGAGACCCAGTACTTC

v_gene: TRBV5-1
d_gene: -
j_gene: TRBJ1-1
abundance: -
CDR3aa: CASRYPYRGRNTEAFF
CDR3nt: TGCGCCAGCAGGTACCCGTATCGGGGAAGGAACACTGAAGCTTTCTTT

v_gene: TRBV4-2
d_gene: TRBD2
j_gene: TRBJ2-3
abundance: few
CDR3aa: CASSQGTSPADTQYF
CDR3nt: TGTGCCAGCAGCCAAGGGACTAGCCCGGCAGATACGCAGTATTTT

v_gene: TRBV18
d_gene: -
j_gene: TRBJ2-6
abundance: -
CDR3aa: CASSPRTSGANVLTF
CDR3nt: TGTGCCAGCTCACCAAGGACCTCTGGGGCCAACGTCCTGACTTTC

v_gene: TRBV4-1
d_gene: -
j_gene: TRBJ1-1
abundance: few
CDR3aa: CASSQPASGIPEAFF
CDR3nt: TGCGCCAGCAGCCAGCCGGCATCGGGGATCCCTGAAGCTTTCTTT

v_gene: TRBV4-3
d_gene: TRBD2
j_gene: TRBJ2-5
abundance: few
CDR3aa: CASSQESGGDQETQYF
CDR3nt: TGCGCCAGCAGCCAAGAGAGCGGGGGGGATCAAGAGACCCAGTACTTC

v_gene: TRBV7-2
d_gene: -
j_gene: TRBJ1-2
abundance: few
CDR3aa: CASSLVGSSNYGYTF
CDR3nt: TGTGCCAGCAGCTTAGTCGGCAGTTCTAACTATGGCTACACCTTC

v_gene: TRBV12-3/TRBV12-4
d_gene: -
j_gene: TRBJ1-2
abundance: -
CDR3aa: CASSSSWEGFPGGYTF
CDR3nt: TGTGCCAGCAGTTCGTCCTGGGAGGGCTTCCCTGGTGGCTACACCTTC

v_gene: TRBV6-6
d_gene: -
j_gene: TRBJ2-2
abundance: -
CDR3aa: CASSYSGTNTGELFF
CDR3nt: TGTGCCAGCAGTTACTCGGGGACGAACACCGGGGAGCTGTTTTTT

v_gene: TRBV6-5
d_gene: -
j_gene: TRBJ1-2
abundance: many
CDR3aa: CASSYGASFYGYTF
CDR3nt: TGTGCCAGCAGTTACGGAGCCAGCTTTTATGGCTACACCTTC

v_gene: TRBV3-1
d_gene: -
j_gene: TRBJ2-1
abundance: many
CDR3aa: CASSQDFRGGGTTF
CDR3nt: TGTGCCAGCAGCCAAGATTTCAGGGGCGGGGGAACAACGTTC

v_gene: TRBV12-5
d_gene: TRBD1
j_gene: TRBJ2-5
abundance: few
CDR3aa: CASARTGEETQYF
CDR3nt: TGTGCTAGTGCCCGGACAGGTGAGGAGACCCAGTACTTC

v_gene: TRBV15
d_gene: -
j_gene: TRBJ2-1
abundance: few
CDR3aa: CATSRDRGAANEQFF
CDR3nt: TGTGCCACCAGCAGAGACCGGGGAGCAGCCAATGAGCAGTTCTTC

v_gene: TRBV7-9
d_gene: -
j_gene: TRBJ1-6
abundance: few
CDR3aa: CASSLAATSNSPLHF
CDR3nt: TGTGCCAGCAGCTTAGCGGCGACAAGTAATTCACCCCTCCACTTT